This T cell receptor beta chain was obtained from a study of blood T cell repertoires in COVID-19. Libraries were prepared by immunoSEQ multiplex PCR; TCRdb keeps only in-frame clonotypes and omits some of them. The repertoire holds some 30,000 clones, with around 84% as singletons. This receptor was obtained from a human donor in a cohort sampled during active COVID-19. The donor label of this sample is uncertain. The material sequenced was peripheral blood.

For the CDR3, the DNA is TGTGCCAGCTCTCTCCCCGCCAGGGGGGATTATGGCTACACCTTC. This encodes CASSLPARGDYGYTF. The chain is built from TRBV18 and TRBJ1-2; 7 bases match TRBD1. J lost 5 bases, V lost 6 bases, and 12 bases had no gene match. In germline, CDR1 is KGHSH, CDR2 LQKENI. The CDR3 is made up of 15 amino acids.